This T cell receptor (beta chain) was identified during a study of shared clonotypes between healthy human individuals. Study observations and caveats: When naive CD4 clonotypes were compared across four donors, around 5% were shared. A reduction in generation probabilities was seen for non-shared clonotypes relative to those shared by all four donors.

CDR3 size: 14 residues. V was pared by 2 bases and J by 7 bases, with 9 bases between. Germline assignment: CDR1 MNHEY and CDR2 SVGAGI. Researchers partitioned CD4+ cells into CD45RA+ naive and CD45RA-negative memory subsets. Sequencing was performed with immunoSEQ multiplex PCR; in TCRdb, only in-frame clones are kept and a portion is missing. This table has some 580,000 clones, around 97% appearing once. For this clone: Its antigen is as yet unknown.

The chain uses TRBV6-5 and TRBJ1-6, with D possibly TRBD1 on 5 matching bases. Sequenced: naive CD4+ T cells sorted from blood. The subset is: CD45RA+ positively selected. The TCR was taken from a woman in her 30s in good health. In DNA form, the CDR3 reads TGTGCCAGCAGTTACCGGGGGGTCAATTCACCCCTCCACTTT. Translating gives CASSYRGVNSPLHF.